This T cell receptor beta chain was sequenced for a study of cytomegalovirus exposure and HLA in healthy donors. Libraries were prepared by immunoSEQ multiplex PCR; TCRdb keeps only in-frame clonotypes and omits some of them. The sample lists some 230,000 clones, 80% to 95% occurring once. The junction had 5 bases not matched to a gene; V was cut back by 4 bases and J by 0 bases. This CDR3 is 15 amino acids long. Germline loops: CDR1 SGHRS, CDR2 YFSETQ. The chain has TRBV5-1 and TRBJ1-1; 8 nucleotides match TRBD1. Source material: PBMCs. This TCR came from a woman in her late teens or twenties in good health and CMV-seronegative. CDR3: CASSPGTGMNTEAFF. CDR3 nucleotides: TGCGCCAGCAGCCCGGGGACAGGAATGAACACTGAAGCTTTCTTT.